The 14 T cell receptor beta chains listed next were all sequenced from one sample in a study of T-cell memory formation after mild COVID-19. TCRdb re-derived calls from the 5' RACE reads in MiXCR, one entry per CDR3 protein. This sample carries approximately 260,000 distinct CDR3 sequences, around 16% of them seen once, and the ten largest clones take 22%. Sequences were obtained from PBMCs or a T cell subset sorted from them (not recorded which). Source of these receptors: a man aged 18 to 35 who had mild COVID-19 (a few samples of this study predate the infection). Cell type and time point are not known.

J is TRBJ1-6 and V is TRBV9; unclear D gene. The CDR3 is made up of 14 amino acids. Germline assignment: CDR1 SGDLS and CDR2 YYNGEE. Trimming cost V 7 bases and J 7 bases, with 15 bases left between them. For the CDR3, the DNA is TGTGCCAGCGGACCGGGCCTAAGGAATTCACCCCTCCACTTT. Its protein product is CASGPGLRNSPLHF.

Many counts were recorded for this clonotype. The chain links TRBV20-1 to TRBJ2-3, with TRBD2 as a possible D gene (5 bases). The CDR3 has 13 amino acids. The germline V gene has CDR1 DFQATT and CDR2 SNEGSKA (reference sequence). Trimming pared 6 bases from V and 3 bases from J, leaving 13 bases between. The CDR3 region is CSATRVGTDTQYF. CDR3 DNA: TGCAGTGCCACGAGGGTTGGTACAGATACGCAGTATTTT.

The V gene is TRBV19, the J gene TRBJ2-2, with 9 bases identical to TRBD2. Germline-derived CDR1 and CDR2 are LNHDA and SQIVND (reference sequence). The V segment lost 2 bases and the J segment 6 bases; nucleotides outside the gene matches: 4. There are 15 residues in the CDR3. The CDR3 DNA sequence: TGTGCCAGTAGTATATCTCTAGCGGGGCCCGGGGAGCTGTTTTTT. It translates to CASSISLAGPGELFF.

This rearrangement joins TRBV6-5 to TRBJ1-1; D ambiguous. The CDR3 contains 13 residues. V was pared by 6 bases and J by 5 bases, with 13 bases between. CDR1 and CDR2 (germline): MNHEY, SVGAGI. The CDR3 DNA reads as TGTGCCAGCAGCCCCTTTGCGGAAACTGAAGCTTTCTTT. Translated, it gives CASSPFAETEAFF.

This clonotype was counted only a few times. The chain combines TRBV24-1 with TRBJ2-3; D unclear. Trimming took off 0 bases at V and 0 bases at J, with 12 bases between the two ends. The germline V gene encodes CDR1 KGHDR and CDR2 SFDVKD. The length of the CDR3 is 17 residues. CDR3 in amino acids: CATSDLDVSSSTDTQYF. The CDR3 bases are TGTGCCACCAGTGATTTGGACGTATCCTCTAGCACAGATACGCAGTATTTT.

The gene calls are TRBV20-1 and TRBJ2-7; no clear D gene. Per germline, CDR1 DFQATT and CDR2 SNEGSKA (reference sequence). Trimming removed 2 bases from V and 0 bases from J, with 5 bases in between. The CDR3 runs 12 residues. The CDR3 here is CSARHDSYEQYF. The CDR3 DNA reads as TGCAGTGCTAGACATGACTCCTACGAGCAGTACTTC.

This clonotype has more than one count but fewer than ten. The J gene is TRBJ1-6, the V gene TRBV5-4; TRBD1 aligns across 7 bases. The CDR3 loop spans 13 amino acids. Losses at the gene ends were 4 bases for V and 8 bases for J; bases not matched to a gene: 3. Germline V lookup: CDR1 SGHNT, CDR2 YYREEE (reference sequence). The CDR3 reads CASSPDRDSPLHF. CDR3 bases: TGTGCCAGCAGCCCAGACAGGGATTCACCCCTCCACTTT.

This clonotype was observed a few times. CDR3 bases: TGTGCCAGCAGCGTAGCTAGCGGGGGGCAGGGTGAGCAGTTCTTC. Translation gives CASSVASGGQGEQFF. The chain joins TRBV9 to TRBJ2-1, with 11 bases aligning to TRBD2. The CDR3 spans 15 residues. Trimming removed 0 bases from V and 9 bases from J; junction bases left unmatched: 5. CDR1 and CDR2 (germline): SGDLS, YYNGEE.

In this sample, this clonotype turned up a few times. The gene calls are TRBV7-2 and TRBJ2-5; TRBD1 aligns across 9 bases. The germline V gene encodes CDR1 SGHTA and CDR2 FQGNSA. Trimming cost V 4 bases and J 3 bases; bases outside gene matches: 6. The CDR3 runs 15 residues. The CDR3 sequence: CASSSPGTGKETQYF. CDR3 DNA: TGTGCCAGCAGCTCACCCGGGACAGGGAAAGAGACCCAGTACTTC.

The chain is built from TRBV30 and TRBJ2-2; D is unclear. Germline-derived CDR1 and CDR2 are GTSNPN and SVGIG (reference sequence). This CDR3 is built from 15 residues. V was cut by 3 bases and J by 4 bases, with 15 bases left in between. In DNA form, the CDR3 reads TGTGCCTGGAGGGTCGGGTCTAGGATCACCGGGGAGCTGTTTTTT. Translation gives CAWRVGSRITGELFF.

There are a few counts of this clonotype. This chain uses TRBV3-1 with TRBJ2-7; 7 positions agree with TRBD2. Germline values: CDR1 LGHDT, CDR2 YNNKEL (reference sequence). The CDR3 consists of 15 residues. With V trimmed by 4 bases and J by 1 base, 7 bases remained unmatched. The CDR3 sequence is CASSPFGGISYEQYF. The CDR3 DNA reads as TGTGCCAGCAGCCCGTTCGGGGGGATTTCCTACGAGCAGTACTTC.

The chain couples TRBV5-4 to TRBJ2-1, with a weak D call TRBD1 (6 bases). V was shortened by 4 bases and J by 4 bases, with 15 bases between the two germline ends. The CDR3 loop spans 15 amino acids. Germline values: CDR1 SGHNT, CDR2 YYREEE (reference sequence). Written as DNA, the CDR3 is TGTGCCAGCAGCCCCCCAGGGGCCCCTTACAATGAGCAGTTCTTC. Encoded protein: CASSPPGAPYNEQFF.

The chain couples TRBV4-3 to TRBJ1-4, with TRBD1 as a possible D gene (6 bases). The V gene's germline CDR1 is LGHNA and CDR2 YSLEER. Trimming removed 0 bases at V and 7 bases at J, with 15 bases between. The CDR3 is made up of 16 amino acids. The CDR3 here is CASSQDWGLGSEKLFF. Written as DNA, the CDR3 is TGCGCCAGCAGCCAAGATTGGGGGCTTGGAAGTGAAAAACTGTTTTTT.

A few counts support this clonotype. CDR3 DNA: TGTGCCACCTCTGGTGAGGCTACGCAGTATTTT. Translated, it gives CATSGEATQYF. The gene calls are TRBV11-2 and TRBJ2-3; D is undetermined. V shed 10 bases and J shed 8 bases, with 13 bases lying between them. The CDR3 has 11 residues. Germline V gene sequence: CDR1 SGHAT, CDR2 FQNNGV.